The present entry profiles one T cell receptor (beta chain) with its context. Its antigen has not been determined. No qualities accompany the bases; no much larger clone lies one base away. The TCR beta CDR3 regions were amplified from RNA transcripts. The first round of RT-PCR for the TCR CDR3 was performed with the HTBI primer set and the Qiagen OneStep RT-PCR kit. Libraries were constructed in a second round of multiplex PCR, after which size selection and purification were carried out. Libraries were sequenced paired-end with 100 bp reads on an Illumina HiSeq2000. The paper's data handling went like this. Raw data were processed with SOAPnuke, discarding reads with adapters, uncalled bases, mean Phred below 15, or no exact constant-primer or identifier match. COPE v1.2.5 was used to merge the high-quality paired reads, and each unique nucleotide sequence was defined as a clonotype. MiTCR v1.1 was used to align clonotypes to the IMGT TRBV, TRBD and TRBJ reference segments. The analysis included only V-J combinations with a frequency above 0.0001, which together covered more than 98% of the repertoires. The TCS score was defined as the ratio of F50 (clonal expansion) to E x V (chaos), calculated using BLOSUM62-based TCRdist between CDR3 peptides within each V-J. Welch's t-statistics and random forest reduced roughly 540 V-J features to fewer than 15, which were used in a naive Bayes classifier (R e1071). The public reads were quality trimmed at Q25 with fastp and then assembled into clones with MiXCR by TCRdb, keeping productive beta chains. When rows share a CDR3 protein, they turn into one entry using the most common DNA and genes. TCRdb's processing, not the authors', yielded these V and J calls. The sample includes roughly 500,000 distinct CDR3 sequences, with 15% to 20% observed a single time. Approximately 30% of the sample is taken by the ten largest.

Spanning cysteine to phenylalanine, the CDR3 consists of 15 amino acids. Only the CDR3 DNA is retained, 45 bases long and in frame from the first base. The junction carries 17 bases between V and J, which are trimmed by 5 bases and 4 bases respectively. CDR1 and CDR2, looked up from the germline V gene, are MNHEY and SVGEGT. In the ophthalmopathy patients, disease was moderately to severely active, with a Clinical Activity Score of 3 or more, a NOSPECS grade of 4 or more, and a duration of less than 3 months. The study excluded patients with uncontrolled infections, other autoimmune diseases, pregnancy or lactation. Diagnoses were based on clinical symptoms, serum thyroxine and TRAb, thyroid ultrasound and orbital computed tomography. PBMCs were separated from 7.5 to 10 ml of fresh peripheral blood using Ficoll-Paque density gradient centrifugation. Total RNA was extracted using Trizol reagent, and RNA quality was assessed on an Agilent 2100 Bioanalyzer.

These data come from a study of T cells in Graves' hyperthyroidism and ophthalmopathy (dated by TCRdb to between 2018 and 2020). Context from the whole study: Peripheral blood was sampled at the time of initial diagnosis, prior to any treatment. To identify TCR V-J signatures that set the groups apart, the researchers used a discovery cohort of more than 95 patients, made up of around 42 with Graves' ophthalmopathy and 57 with stable Graves' hyperthyroidism. The 100 or so discovery patients were randomly split 7:3 into training and test sets. Whether ophthalmopathy could be predicted prospectively was tested in an independent validation cohort made up of under 20 hyperthyroidism patients plus 17 patients who later progressed to ophthalmopathy. Thyroid tissue and blood T-cell repertoires from about six Graves' hyperthyroidism patients were also compared in the study. After sampling, hyperthyroidism patients received methimazole starting at 30 mg daily, and ophthalmopathy patients received high-dose intravenous methylprednisolone. The paper describes TCR Vbeta CDR3 sequencing of 140 or so peripheral blood samples, made up of roughly 45 ophthalmopathy patients, more than 70 hyperthyroidism patients and about 17 progressor patients. On the study overall, not on this receptor specifically: A model built on a 13 V-J signature distinguished ophthalmopathy from stable hyperthyroidism, reaching 87.88% sensitivity and around 81% specificity in cross-validation and 80%/75% in testing. In validation, the model predicted progression to ophthalmopathy a median of roughly 6.2 months before onset, with roughly 70% sensitivity and nearly 75% specificity. Sample size was not statistically predetermined, and investigators were not blinded to group allocation. Most expanded thyroid clonotypes (frequency above 0.001) were also detected in blood, a finding suggesting that blood repertoires may reflect thyroid immune responses.

This receptor was obtained from a woman in her twenties or thirties with Graves' ophthalmopathy. In this chain, TRBV6-2 or TRBV6-3 is recombined with TRBJ2-5; matching of 6 bases hints at TRBD2 as the D gene. Sequencing was performed on blood. In nucleotide form, the sequence is TGTGCCAGCAGTCCTCGACTAGGGGTAGGAGAGACCCAGTACTTC. It is translated as CASSPRLGVGETQYF.